These 24 T cell receptor beta chains came from one sample sequenced in a study of blood T cells in healthy people across ages. A second PCR, run for about 6 to 11 cycles, used a sample-barcoded 5' primer plus a J-beta primer mix. Each CDR3 protein is one row after TCRdb ran MiXCR on the 5' RACE reads. Of about 720,000 distinct CDR3 sequences in the sample, about 24% were seen once. The sequenced material came from blood. These receptors were taken from a man in his sixties or seventies in good health.

This clonotype turned up a few times. The V gene is TRBV7-8, the J gene TRBJ1-5; D is unresolved. CDR3 length: 15 residues. V was clipped by 1 base and J by 6 bases, with 13 bases between them. CDR1 and CDR2 from the germline V gene are SGHVS and FQNEAQ. In DNA, the CDR3 is TGTGCCAGCAGCTTAGTAGCCATTGGGTCTCAGCCCCAGCATTTT. Translated: CASSLVAIGSQPQHF. Drawing the rest from reference TRBV7-8 and TRBJ1-5, the complete variable domain is GAGVSQSPRYKVAKRGQDVALRCDPISGHVSLFWYQQALGQGPEFLTYFQNEAQLDKSGLPSDRFFAERPEGSVSTLKIQRTQQEDSAVYLCASSLVAIGSQPQHFGDGTRLSIL.

The chain recombines TRBV20-1 with TRBJ2-1; D perhaps matches TRBD2 (6 bases). The V gene's germline CDR1 is DFQATT and CDR2 SNEGSKA (reference sequence). The germline V and J ends were trimmed by 5 bases and 5 bases, with 10 bases remaining between them. CDR3 length: 12 amino acids. The CDR3 protein is CSAFSGNNEQFF. DNA for the CDR3: TGCAGTGCTTTTAGCGGTAACAATGAGCAGTTCTTC.

This clonotype has a handful of counts. The V gene is TRBV11-2, the J gene TRBJ1-5; D is uncertain. The ends were cut back, 1 base at V and 8 bases at J, with 9 bases in the middle. Germline V gives CDR1 SGHAT, CDR2 FQNNGV. This CDR3 spans 13 amino acids. Written as DNA, the CDR3 is TGTGCCAGCAGCTTAGGGGCCTACGAGCCCCAGCATTTT. Encoded protein: CASSLGAYEPQHF. Full variable domain (outside the CDR3, taken from reference TRBV11-2 and TRBJ1-5): EAGVAQSPRYKIIEKRQSVAFWCNPISGHATLYWYQQILGQGPKLLIQFQNNGVVDDSQLPKDRFSAERLKGVDSTLKIQPAKLEDSAVYLCASSLGAYEPQHFGDGTRLSIL.

This clonotype was seen more than once but under ten times. CDR3 DNA sequence: TGTGCCACTCACGAGAGGGGGTACGGGGCCAACGTCCTGACTTTC. Encoded protein: CATHERGYGANVLTF. The V call is TRBV19, the J call TRBJ2-6; tentative D call: TRBD1 (6 bases). The CDR3 loop spans 15 amino acids. V lost 10 bases, J lost 4 bases, and 17 bases lay in between. The germline CDR1 and CDR2 sequences are LNHDA and SQIVND (reference sequence).

The chain has TRBV11-3 and TRBJ2-5, with 14 nucleotides matching TRBD2. V lost 2 bases to trimming and J lost 4 bases; unmatched junction nucleotides: 12. The CDR3 has 19 residues. From germline, CDR1 is SGHNT and CDR2 YENEEA. CDR3 protein: CASSLMAPGTSGRLETQYF. In DNA form, the CDR3 reads TGTGCCAGCAGCTTAATGGCCCCCGGGACTAGCGGGAGATTAGAGACCCAGTACTTC.

This sequence joins TRBV11-2 and TRBJ2-1, with 10 bases aligning to TRBD2. The CDR3 covers 17 residues. Germline values: CDR1 SGHAT, CDR2 FQNNGV. Losses at the gene ends were 1 base for V and 6 bases for J; bases not matched to a gene: 9. The CDR3 nucleotides are TGTGCCAGCAGCTTAGCCCTGGCTAGCGGGGGCCCCAATGAGCAGTTCTTC. Translated, it gives CASSLALASGGPNEQFF.

Ten or more counts support this clonotype. The V and J genes are TRBV12-3 or TRBV12-4 and TRBJ1-2; 9 bases fit TRBD1. The CDR3 is made up of 16 amino acids. V lost 5 bases to trimming and J lost 7 bases; unmatched junction nucleotides: 14. The CDR3 DNA follows: TGTGCCAGCAGTATTAATCTACCGGGACAGGGCCGTGGCTACACCTTC. It specifies CASSINLPGQGRGYTF.

The table lists this clonotype with a few counts. J is TRBJ1-3 and V is TRBV6-5, with unresolved D. Germline CDR1 reads MNHEY; CDR2 reads SVGAGI. V lost 0 bases and J 4 bases, leaving 4 bases between the germline ends. The CDR3 spans 13 residues. This chain's CDR3 is CASSYSTGNTIYF. The CDR3 nucleotides are TGTGCCAGCAGTTACTCTACCGGAAACACCATATATTTT.

In its sample, this clonotype was seen a few times. The chain combines TRBV12-3 or TRBV12-4 with TRBJ1-5; 9 bases fit TRBD1. The CDR3 length is 17 residues. V gave up 1 base and J gave up 0 bases; unmatched junction bases: 4. Here the CDR3 DNA reads TGTGCCAGCAGTTTAGACCGGGACAGGGTTAGCAATCAGCCCCAGCATTTT. It yields the protein CASSLDRDRVSNQPQHF.

The J gene is TRBJ1-3, the V gene TRBV20-1, with D maybe TRBD1 (6 bases). The CDR3 sequence is 14 residues long. Germline assignment: CDR1 DFQATT and CDR2 SNEGSKA (reference sequence). The V gene lost 0 bases and the J gene lost 7 bases, with 13 bases spanning the gap. CDR3 DNA: TGCAGTGCTAGAGACGCGGGGGCGGTCAACACCATATATTTT. Amino acids: CSARDAGAVNTIYF.

The sample holds many counts of this clonotype. The rearrangement links TRBV20-1 to TRBJ1-2; 7 nucleotides match TRBD1. CDR1 is DFQATT, CDR2 SNEGSKA, per germline (reference sequence). V dropped 2 bases and J dropped 8; count of bases not matched to a gene: 11. There are 14 residues in the CDR3. CDR3 coding DNA: TGCAGTGCTAGACCCTCGGGCAGGGGGGAAGGCTACACCTTC. Amino acids: CSARPSGRGEGYTF.

In its sample, this clonotype was seen a few times. The chain joins TRBV3-1 to TRBJ1-1; 7 bases map to TRBD1. The CDR3 contains 18 residues. V lost 6 bases, J lost 2 bases, and 18 bases stayed unmatched. CDR1 and CDR2 (germline): LGHDT, YNNKEL (reference sequence). The CDR3 DNA reads as TGTGCCAGCAGGCCGACGCTCCGGCAGGGGGGTTTAAACACTGAAGCTTTCTTT. It encodes CASRPTLRQGGLNTEAFF.

This chain uses TRBV7-6 with TRBJ1-5; the D is unclear. This CDR3 has 15 residues. V gave up 5 bases and J gave up 6 bases, with 17 bases separating them. Germline-derived CDR1 and CDR2 are SGHVS and FNYEAQ. The CDR3 DNA is TGTGCCAGCAGCCCGCCCGGAAGGTGCGGTCAGCCCCAGCATTTT. It encodes CASSPPGRCGQPQHF.

This clonotype was counted ten times or more. The J gene is TRBJ2-1, the V gene TRBV7-6; 13 bases fit TRBD2. Per germline, CDR1 SGHVS and CDR2 FNYEAQ. The CDR3 is 15 amino acids. With 5 bases clipped from V and 9 bases from J, the junction kept 7 bases outside the gene matches. CDR3 nucleotides: TGTGCCAGCAGCGAGGGACTAGCGGGGAGTTTTGAGCAGTTCTTC. It translates to CASSEGLAGSFEQFF. The entire variable domain, with the rest obtained from reference TRBV7-6 and TRBJ2-1, is as follows: GAGVSQSPRYKVTKRGQDVALRCDPISGHVSLYWYRQALGQGPEFLTYFNYEAQQDKSGLPNDRFSAERPEGSISTLTIQRTEQRDSAMYRCASSEGLAGSFEQFFGPGTRLTVL.

The chain joins TRBV2 to TRBJ2-3; 8 bases map to TRBD2. The V gene's germline CDR1 is SNHLY and CDR2 FYNNEI. The CDR3 loop spans 15 amino acids. Trimming cost V 6 bases and J 8 bases; bases outside gene matches: 13. CDR3 DNA: TGTGCCAGCAGGGACTGGAGCGGGGGAGGGGGTACGCAGTATTTT. Translation: CASRDWSGGGGTQYF.

The chain joins TRBV7-8 to TRBJ2-5; possibly TRBD1 for D (7 bases). Trimming pared 7 bases from V and 4 bases from J, leaving 25 bases between. Per the germline V gene, CDR1 is SGHVS and CDR2 is FQNEAQ. The CDR3 sequence is 17 residues long. CDR3 DNA sequence: TGTGCCAGCAAAAACGGGGGATACAGGGGCGAGGTAGAGACCCAGTACTTC. This codes for CASKNGGYRGEVETQYF. Complete variable domain (other parts from reference TRBV7-8 and TRBJ2-5): GAGVSQSPRYKVAKRGQDVALRCDPISGHVSLFWYQQALGQGPEFLTYFQNEAQLDKSGLPSDRFFAERPEGSVSTLKIQRTQQEDSAVYLCASKNGGYRGEVETQYFGPGTRLLVL.

This chain connects TRBV7-2 to TRBJ2-5, with 9 bases fitting TRBD2. V dropped 4 bases and J dropped 4; count of bases not matched to a gene: 10. The germline V gene encodes CDR1 SGHTA and CDR2 FQGNSA. The CDR3 is made up of 16 amino acids. CDR3 region: CASSSRLAEGLETQYF. The DNA of the CDR3 is TGTGCCAGCAGCTCGCGACTAGCGGAAGGCCTAGAGACCCAGTACTTC.

This clonotype was detected only a few times. This chain uses TRBV7-7 with TRBJ2-7, with 9 bases matching TRBD1. This CDR3 has 13 residues. Germline lookup yields CDR1 SSHAT and CDR2 FNYEAQ (reference sequence). The J segment lost 5 bases and the V segment lost 6 bases, leaving 5 bases of the junction unmatched. The CDR3: CASSAGQGHEQYF. CDR3 nucleotide sequence: TGTGCCAGCAGTGCGGGACAGGGTCACGAGCAGTACTTC.

This chain uses TRBV20-1 with TRBJ2-5, with 12 bases lining up with TRBD2. The V and J ends lost 1 base and 2 bases, in that order; junction bases with no gene match: 14. The CDR3 consists of 19 residues. Germline assignment: CDR1 DFQATT and CDR2 SNEGSKA (reference sequence). The CDR3 DNA is TGCAGTGCTAGAGGACTCACTAGCGGGGGGCCGAAACGTCAAGAGACCCAGTACTTC. Protein sequence: CSARGLTSGGPKRQETQYF.

This chain connects TRBV25-1 to TRBJ1-2, with D possibly TRBD1 on 6 matching bases. Looked up from germline, CDR1 is MGHDK and CDR2 is SYGVNS. V was clipped by 3 bases and J by 6 bases, with 14 bases between them. The CDR3 spans 14 residues. The CDR3: CASSEGAWINGYTF. The CDR3 nucleotides read TGTGCCAGCAGTGAGGGGGCCTGGATTAATGGCTACACCTTC.

This clonotype came up a few times. V and J are TRBV6-4 and TRBJ2-1; TRBD2 might be the D (5 bases). The CDR3 totals 14 residues. From germline, CDR1 is MRHNA and CDR2 SNTAGT. The V end was cut by 6 bases, the J end by 0 bases, with 9 bases between. CDR3 in amino acids: CASRPGFSYNEQFF. The CDR3 DNA is TGTGCCAGCAGACCGGGATTCTCCTACAATGAGCAGTTCTTC.

There are a few counts of this clonotype. The V call is TRBV2, the J call TRBJ2-5, with D perhaps TRBD1 or TRBD2 (5 bases each). TRBJ2-1 explains the end of the DNA better; the J call may be wrong. Per germline, CDR1 SNHLY and CDR2 FYNNEI. CDR3 length equals 14 residues. For the CDR3, the DNA is TGTGCCAGCAGTGAAGCCGGTGGGGGAAATGAGCAGTTCTTC. It translates to CASSEAGGGNEQFF.

V usage is TRBV5-1 and J usage is TRBJ2-7; TRBD1 matches 9 bases. The CDR3 totals 16 residues. Trimming took 5 bases from V and 4 from J; bases not matched to a gene: 13. The germline CDR1 and CDR2 sequences are SGHRS and YFSETQ. DNA for the CDR3: TGCGCCAGCAGTTCGGCCCCACAGGGGGCGTCTTACGAGCAGTACTTC. Protein: CASSSAPQGASYEQYF.

The rearrangement joins TRBV6-5 to TRBJ2-5; D ambiguous. This CDR3 region has 13 residues. V gave up 2 bases and J gave up 2 bases, with 6 bases separating them. Germline V gene lookup returns CDR1 MNHEY and CDR2 SVGAGI. CDR3 bases: TGTGCCAGCAGTTACGGTCCTCAAGAGACCCAGTACTTC. It yields the protein CASSYGPQETQYF.